Listed here are 22 T cell receptor beta chains from one sample, sequenced in a study of blood T cell repertoires in COVID-19. Some clones are missing from TCRdb's copy, which holds only in-frame ones; the method was immunoSEQ multiplex PCR. The sample includes 200,000 to 250,000 clones, over 70% seen only once; the top ten take 7.2%. Source material: peripheral blood. The receptors here all came from a woman in her 70s with acute or convalescent COVID-19.

The sample holds a few counts of this clone. The V call is TRBV6-5, the J call TRBJ2-5; D is possibly TRBD2 (5 bases). This CDR3 is built from 13 residues. Germline V CDR1 and CDR2: MNHEY, SVGAGI. V lost 6 bases and J lost 2, with 10 bases in between. CDR3 coding DNA: TGTGCCAGCAGCTTGGGAGAGCAAGAGACCCAGTACTTC. Its translation is CASSLGEQETQYF.

V is TRBV10-3 and J is TRBJ2-7; D remains unclear. V shed 6 bases and J shed 3 bases, with 9 bases lying between them. This CDR3 contains 12 residues. The germline gives CDR1 ENHRY, CDR2 SYGVKD. The DNA for the CDR3 is TGTGCCATCAGCCCTCTAGGCTACGAGCAGTACTTC. It encodes CAISPLGYEQYF.

The chain uses TRBV29-1 and TRBJ1-3; D possibly corresponds to TRBD1 (6 bases). Trimming took off 3 bases at V and 3 bases at J, with 12 bases between the two ends. The CDR3 runs 14 residues. Germline values: CDR1 SQVTM, CDR2 ANQGSEA. The CDR3 nucleotides are TGCAGCGTTGAGACAGGCCTACATGGAAACACCATATATTTT. This translates into CSVETGLHGNTIYF. The complete variable domain, with remaining parts taken from reference TRBV29-1 and TRBJ1-3, reads SAVISQKPSRDICQRGTSLTIQCQVDSQVTMMFWYRQQPGQSLTLIATANQGSEATYESGFVIDKFPISRPNLTFSTLTVSNMSPEDSSIYLCSVETGLHGNTIYFGEGSWLTVV.

The chain recombines TRBV24-1 with TRBJ2-5; 8 nucleotides match TRBD1. Looked up from germline, CDR1 is KGHDR and CDR2 is SFDVKD. Trimming at V came to 4 bases and at J to 4 bases, leaving 7 bases not matched to a gene. This CDR3 is built from 15 residues. The CDR3 sequence is CATSDPSTGAETQYF. The CDR3 region has the DNA TGTGCCACCAGTGACCCATCGACAGGGGCAGAGACCCAGTACTTC.

This clone was seen a handful of times. The DNA of the CDR3 is TGTGCCAGCAGCCACAACAGAGAGGGTGGCTACACCTTC. Amino acids: CASSHNREGGYTF. The chain has TRBV3-1 (or the pseudogene TRBV3-2) and TRBJ1-2; D remains ambiguous. This CDR3 is 13 amino acids long. Per the germline V gene, CDR1 is LGHDT and CDR2 is YNNKEL (reference sequence). Trimming cost V 3 bases and J 7 bases, with 12 bases left between them.

The chain is built from TRBV5-5 and TRBJ1-1; 8 bases fit TRBD1. The CDR3 has 15 amino acids. Germline values: CDR1 SGHKS, CDR2 YYEKEE (reference sequence). The trim removed 4 bases at V and 2 bases at J, leaving 7 bases unmatched. CDR3 DNA: TGTGCCAGCAGCACGCAGGGGGCGGGAAACACTGAAGCTTTCTTT. It yields the protein CASSTQGAGNTEAFF. The full variable domain, in which reference TRBV5-5 and TRBJ1-1 provide the parts outside the CDR3, is DAGVTQSPTHLIKTRGQQVTLRCSPISGHKSVSWYQQVLGQGPQFIFQYYEKEERGRGNFPDRFSARQFPNYSSELNVNALLLGDSALYLCASSTQGAGNTEAFFGQGTRLTVV.

The genes are TRBV6-5 and TRBJ1-6; a possible D gene is TRBD1 (5 bases). The germline CDR1 and CDR2 sequences are MNHEY and SVGAGI. Trimming removed 7 bases from V and 8 bases from J, with 12 bases in between. The CDR3 runs to 13 residues. CDR3 residues: CASTRGSDSPLHF. The DNA for the CDR3 is TGTGCCAGCACAAGGGGCAGTGATTCACCCCTCCACTTT.

This clone was seen only a few times. The CDR3 DNA is TGTGCCAGAAGCTTGGCCAGGGCGCCTAACACCGGGGAGCTGTTTTTT. Translating gives CARSLARAPNTGELFF. The V call is TRBV5-3, the J call TRBJ2-2, with D possibly being TRBD1 (5 bases). TRBV5-3 is an ORF, with its function uncertain. This CDR3 spans 16 amino acids. Trimming removed 0 bases from V and 2 bases from J, with 11 bases in between.

This clone was recorded only once. The rearrangement uses TRBV4-2 and TRBJ2-3; the match to TRBD2 covers 10 bases. Germline V gene data show CDR1 as LGHNA and CDR2 as YNFKEQ. The CDR3 totals 16 residues. V trimming: 4 bases; J trimming: 2 bases; junction bases outside the gene matches: 6. The DNA of the CDR3 is TGTGCCAGCAGCCCGAAGACTAGCGGGCTCACAGATACGCAGTATTTT. Its translation is CASSPKTSGLTDTQYF.

The CDR3: CASSPRGNNYGYTF. The CDR3 nucleotides are TGTGCCAGCAGCCCAAGGGGAAATAACTATGGCTACACCTTC. This sequence joins TRBV3-1 (or the pseudogene TRBV3-2) and TRBJ1-2; D is possibly TRBD1 (5 bases). V lost 4 bases to trimming and J lost 1 base, with 10 bases between them. The germline CDR1 and CDR2 sequences are LGHDT and YNNKEL (reference sequence). This CDR3 contains 14 residues.

The chain employs TRBV10-1 and TRBJ2-3; 7 nucleotides agree with TRBD2. Germline-derived CDR1 and CDR2 are WNHNN and SYGVQD (reference sequence). This CDR3 region has 15 residues. With 5 bases clipped from V and 0 bases from J, the junction kept 5 bases outside the gene matches. The CDR3 nucleotides are TGCGCCAGCAGTCGGGGGGATTATAGCACAGATACGCAGTATTTT. Translating it yields CASSRGDYSTDTQYF.

The gene calls are TRBV5-5 and TRBJ2-5, with 14 bases fitting TRBD2. CDR1 and CDR2 (germline): SGHKS, YYEKEE (reference sequence). V gave up 4 bases and J gave up 5 bases; unmatched junction bases: 7. The CDR3 spans 16 residues. This CDR3 reads CASSRTSGGTRETQYF. CDR3 DNA sequence: TGTGCCAGCAGCCGGACTAGCGGGGGGACCCGGGAGACCCAGTACTTC.

This chain links TRBV14 with TRBJ2-5; TRBD2 might be the D (6 bases). The CDR3 spans 15 residues. V gave up 0 bases and J gave up 7 bases, with 15 bases separating them. Per the germline V gene, CDR1 is SGHDN and CDR2 is FVKESK. CDR3 protein: CASSQDPGPGGTQYF. The DNA for the CDR3 is TGTGCCAGCAGCCAAGACCCAGGGCCCGGGGGGACCCAGTACTTC. Variable domain in full (rest from reference TRBV14 and TRBJ2-5): EAGVTQFPSHSVIEKGQTVTLRCDPISGHDNLYWYRRVMGKEIKFLLHFVKESKQDESGMPNNRFLAERTGGTYSTLKVQPAELEDSGVYFCASSQDPGPGGTQYFGPGTRLLVL.

This clone was seen only a few times. This rearrangement joins TRBV3-1 (or the pseudogene TRBV3-2) to TRBJ1-4; 9 nucleotides line up with TRBD1. The V and J ends lost 1 base and 2 bases, in that order; junction bases with no gene match: 14. The CDR3 consists of 20 residues. Germline V gene data show CDR1 as LGHDT and CDR2 as YNNKEL (reference sequence). The CDR3 protein is CASSQALPGTGSLTNEKLFF. For the CDR3, the DNA is TGTGCCAGCAGCCAAGCCCTCCCCGGGACAGGGTCATTGACTAATGAAAAACTGTTTTTT.

V gene TRBV2 combines with J gene TRBJ1-1, with TRBD1 identical over 7 bases. Germline CDR1 is SNHLY and CDR2 is FYNNEI. This CDR3 is built from 13 residues. V was clipped by 8 bases and J by 1 base; unmatched bases: 4. The chain's CDR3 is CASHRGRNTEAFF. The CDR3 DNA follows: TGTGCCAGCCACAGGGGCAGGAACACTGAAGCTTTCTTT. Complete variable domain (other parts from reference TRBV2 and TRBJ1-1): EPEVTQTPSHQVTQMGQEVILRCVPISNHLYFYWYRQILGQKVEFLVSFYNNEISEKSEIFDDQFSVERPDGSNFTLKIRSTKLEDSAMYFCASHRGRNTEAFFGQGTRLTVV.

The chain couples TRBV6-5 to TRBJ2-3, with 11 bases matching TRBD2. This CDR3 has 15 amino acids. With V trimmed by 6 bases and J by 3 bases, 5 bases remained unmatched. Germline V gives CDR1 MNHEY, CDR2 SVGAGI. The CDR3 DNA sequence: TGTGCCAGCAGAGGGACTAGCGGAGCGACAGATACGCAGTATTTT. Its translation: CASRGTSGATDTQYF.

This clone was observed a handful of times. The CDR3 sequence is CASSDYAVSYGYTF. CDR3 DNA sequence: TGCGCCAGCAGTGACTACGCCGTTTCATATGGCTACACCTTC. This chain links TRBV10-2 with TRBJ1-2; D is undetermined. The germline V gene has CDR1 WSHSY and CDR2 SAAADI. V shed 3 bases and J shed 5 bases, with 13 bases lying between them. The CDR3 contains 14 residues.

The CDR3 spells CASPDTQETQYF. The CDR3 DNA is TGCGCCAGCCCGGACACCCAAGAGACCCAGTACTTC. V is TRBV10-1 and J is TRBJ2-5; D is perhaps TRBD1 (5 bases). CDR3 length: 12 residues. Germline V lookup: CDR1 WNHNN, CDR2 SYGVQD (reference sequence). V shed 8 bases and J shed 1 base, with 8 bases lying between them.

The chain has TRBV7-2 and TRBJ1-5, with a tentative D call TRBD1 (5 bases). The CDR3 length is 16 residues. V lost 4 bases to trimming and J lost 3 bases, with 16 bases between them. The germline gives CDR1 SGHTA, CDR2 FQGNSA. Written as DNA, the CDR3 is TGTGCCAGCAGCTCTTTTTCGACAGTCCCCAATCAGCCCCAGCATTTT. This encodes CASSSFSTVPNQPQHF.

In this sample, this clone turned up once. The CDR3 region is CSVAFGTGYNEQYF. CDR3 nucleotide sequence: TGCAGCGTTGCCTTCGGGACAGGGTACAACGAGCAGTACTTC. The chain has TRBV29-1 and TRBJ2-7, with TRBD1 matching over 9 bases. This CDR3 spans 14 amino acids. Losses at the gene ends were 4 bases for V and 5 bases for J; bases not matched to a gene: 9. Germline V gene lookup returns CDR1 SQVTM and CDR2 ANQGSEA.

This clone was detected only a few times. The V gene is TRBV10-3, the J gene TRBJ1-6; 10 bases are a match to TRBD1. CDR3 length: 14 residues. V shed 6 bases and J 10 bases; nucleotides not matched to a gene: 6. CDR1 and CDR2 from the germline V gene are ENHRY and SYGVKD. CDR3 coding DNA: TGTGCCATCAGGGAAGGACAGGGGGGGTCACCCCTCCACTTT. Protein product: CAIREGQGGSPLHF.

This clone has only one observation. V and J are TRBV18 and TRBJ1-5; 9 nucleotides line up with TRBD1. The germline V gene has CDR1 KGHSH and CDR2 LQKENI. There are 14 residues in the CDR3. The trim removed 8 bases at V and 3 bases at J, leaving 5 bases unmatched. The DNA of the CDR3 is TGTGCCAGCACGGGGACAGGGACCAATCAGCCCCAGCATTTT. Its translation: CASTGTGTNQPQHF.